The 18 T cell receptor beta chains below come from one sample, sequenced in a study of blood T cell repertoires in COVID-19. Libraries were prepared by immunoSEQ multiplex PCR; TCRdb keeps only in-frame clonotypes and omits some of them. Here the sample spans 300,000 to 350,000 clones, roughly 90% being singletons. The sequencing sample was made of PBMCs or T cells enriched from blood (not recorded which). The receptors were sampled from a woman aged 18-29 years with acute COVID-19.

In its sample, this clone was seen a few times. The chain is built from TRBV5-4 and TRBJ2-2, with a tentative D call TRBD1 (5 bases). The germline gives CDR1 SGHNT, CDR2 YYREEE (reference sequence). V dropped 2 bases and J dropped 3 bases, with 5 bases sitting between them. CDR3 size: 13 residues. The CDR3 nucleotides are TGTGCCAGCAGCTTAGGGGACACCGGGGAGCTGTTTTTT. Protein sequence: CASSLGDTGELFF.

The rearrangement links TRBV25-1 to TRBJ1-6; no clear D gene. The CDR3 is 14 amino acids. CDR1 and CDR2 (germline): MGHDK, SYGVNS. Trimming took 4 bases from V and 0 from J, leaving 4 bases between them. CDR3 coding DNA: TGTGCCAGCAGTGCCATCTCCTATAATTCACCCCTCCACTTT. Protein: CASSAISYNSPLHF.

The rearrangement uses TRBV28 and TRBJ1-5; D ambiguous. CDR1 is MDHEN, CDR2 SYDVKM, per germline. The CDR3 consists of 15 residues. V was cut by 6 bases and J by 5 bases, with 17 bases left in between. The CDR3 is CASSPPPVGDQPQHF. The CDR3 bases are TGTGCCAGCAGCCCCCCACCCGTAGGAGATCAGCCCCAGCATTTT. The whole variable domain, filled in from reference TRBV28 and TRBJ1-5, reads DVKVTQSSRYLVKRTGEKVFLECVQDMDHENMFWYRQDPGLGLRLIYFSYDVKMKEKGDIPEGYSVSREKKERFSLILESASTNQTSMYLCASSPPPVGDQPQHFGDGTRLSIL.

This chain connects TRBV6-5 to TRBJ2-5; possible D gene TRBD2, 6 bases. The germline CDR1 and CDR2 sequences are MNHEY and SVGAGI. This CDR3 is 16 amino acids long. V shed 3 bases and J shed 1 base, with 15 bases lying between them. CDR3 sequence: CASSYSDWRGQETQYF. CDR3 nucleotides: TGTGCCAGCAGTTATTCCGATTGGCGGGGCCAAGAGACCCAGTACTTC.

The chain has TRBV9 and TRBJ1-2; no reliable D call. Per germline, CDR1 SGDLS and CDR2 YYNGEE. The CDR3 runs 13 residues. The V and J ends lost 4 bases and 6 bases respectively, with 13 bases between them. The CDR3 DNA reads TGTGCCAGCAGCTCGACAAGCCCGCATGGCTACACCTTC. This gives the protein CASSSTSPHGYTF.

V usage is TRBV28 and J usage is TRBJ1-1; no clear D. Per the germline V gene, CDR1 is MDHEN and CDR2 is SYDVKM. Trimming pared 2 bases from V and 4 bases from J, leaving 11 bases between. The CDR3 is made up of 14 amino acids. CDR3 in DNA: TGTGCCAGCAGTTTACCTCTTAGCAGCACTGAAGCTTTCTTT. Translated, it gives CASSLPLSSTEAFF.

The chain is built from TRBV5-6 and TRBJ2-7, with D perhaps matching TRBD1 (5 bases). Germline V gene lookup returns CDR1 SGHDT and CDR2 YYEEEE. CDR3 length: 13 amino acids. V was clipped by 2 bases and J by 6 bases, with 12 bases between them. CDR3 nucleotide sequence: TGTGCCAGCAGCTTCGATCTCAGGGCCGAGCAGTACTTC. Translated: CASSFDLRAEQYF. Drawing the rest from reference TRBV5-6 and TRBJ2-7, the complete variable domain is DAGVTQSPTHLIKTRGQQVTLRCSPKSGHDTVSWYQQALGQGPQFIFQYYEEEERQRGNFPDRFSGHQFPNYSSELNVNALLLGDSALYLCASSFDLRAEQYFGPGTRLTVT.

The chain is built from TRBV5-1 and TRBJ2-2; no firm D call. Germline V gene lookup returns CDR1 SGHRS and CDR2 YFSETQ. This CDR3 region has 14 residues. V lost 7 bases to trimming and J lost 6 bases, with 16 bases between them. CDR3 amino acids: CASQTLALSGELFF. The CDR3 DNA follows: TGCGCCAGCCAAACCTTGGCCCTTTCCGGGGAGCTGTTTTTT.

The chain uses TRBV7-9 and TRBJ2-6; the D gene is possibly TRBD1 (5 bases). The V end lost 3 bases, the J end lost 16 bases, and 16 bases lay between the germline ends. Looked up from germline, CDR1 is SEHNR and CDR2 is FQNEAQ (reference sequence). This CDR3 has 13 amino acids. CDR3 residues: CASSFPGFRGLTF. CDR3 DNA: TGTGCCAGCAGCTTCCCAGGGTTTAGGGGTCTGACTTTC.

This chain links TRBV7-2 with TRBJ2-7; D is uncertain. V gave up 3 bases and J gave up 2 bases, with 11 bases separating them. Germline loops: CDR1 SGHTA, CDR2 FQGNSA. CDR3 length: 14 residues. Here the CDR3 reads CASSFMSDAYEQYF. The CDR3 bases are TGTGCCAGCAGCTTTATGAGCGACGCCTACGAGCAGTACTTC.

The genes are TRBV5-8 and TRBJ2-1; 13 bases agree with TRBD2. This CDR3 has 15 amino acids. Germline V CDR1 and CDR2: SGHTS, YDEGEE. V shed 4 bases, J shed 13 bases, and the junction held 11 bases outside the gene matches. CDR3 loop: CASSVGVGLAGAQFF. DNA of the CDR3: TGTGCCAGCAGCGTTGGCGTCGGACTAGCGGGAGCTCAGTTCTTC.

The J gene is TRBJ2-7, the V gene TRBV9; D is ambiguous. V was clipped by 4 bases and J by 0 bases, with 14 bases between them. The CDR3 runs 15 residues. Germline V lookup: CDR1 SGDLS, CDR2 YYNGEE. The CDR3 reads CASSPRVVSSYEQYF. CDR3 sequence (DNA): TGTGCCAGCAGCCCCCGGGTTGTATCCTCCTACGAGCAGTACTTC. Using reference TRBV9 and TRBJ2-7 for the parts outside the CDR3, the full variable domain is DSGVTQTPKHLITATGQRVTLRCSPRSGDLSVYWYQQSLDQGLQFLIQYYNGEERAKGNILERFSAQQFPDLHSELNLSSLELGDSALYFCASSPRVVSSYEQYFGPGTRLTVT.

The chain links TRBV5-1 to TRBJ2-1; 10 nucleotides line up with TRBD2. V trimming: 1 base; J trimming: 7 bases; junction bases outside the gene matches: 5. The CDR3 extends over 15 amino acids. Germline CDR1 SGHRS, CDR2 YFSETQ. CDR3 nucleotides: TGCGCCAGCAGCTTGTCGGCTAGCGGGAGTAATGAGCAGTTCTTC. The encoded protein is CASSLSASGSNEQFF.

The genes are TRBV5-8 and TRBJ2-2, with D unclear. In germline, CDR1 is SGHTS, CDR2 YDEGEE. The V end was cut by 2 bases, the J end by 1 base, with 9 bases between. The CDR3 loop spans 15 amino acids. The CDR3 sequence: CASSFPLGNTGELFF. The CDR3 DNA sequence: TGTGCCAGCAGCTTTCCGCTCGGGAACACCGGGGAGCTGTTTTTT.

The chain recombines TRBV5-1 with TRBJ2-3; no definite D call. The CDR3 contains 13 residues. The germline CDR1 and CDR2 sequences are SGHRS and YFSETQ. V dropped 4 bases and J dropped 2 bases, with 8 bases sitting between them. The CDR3 nucleotides read TGCGCCAGCAGCCCCCAATTCACAGATACGCAGTATTTT. Amino acid sequence: CASSPQFTDTQYF.

The V and J genes are TRBV4-2 and TRBJ1-1; D is perhaps TRBD1 (5 bases). CDR3 size: 14 residues. V lost 1 base to trimming and J lost 5 bases, with 11 bases between them. CDR1 and CDR2 from the germline V gene are LGHNA and YNFKEQ. The DNA of the CDR3 is TGTGCCAGCAGCCAAGGGCAGGGAGGAACTGAAGCTTTCTTT. This translates into CASSQGQGGTEAFF.

The genes are TRBV6-4 and TRBJ1-6; D is unresolved. The CDR3 is made up of 12 amino acids. Germline V lookup: CDR1 MRHNA, CDR2 SNTAGT. The V and J ends lost 4 bases and 6 bases respectively, with 4 bases between them. The CDR3 reads CASSALNSPLHF. CDR3 nucleotides: TGTGCCAGCAGTGCACTTAATTCACCCCTCCACTTT.

This CDR3 reads CASSLDAAHGYTF. The CDR3 DNA reads TGTGCCAGCAGTTTGGATGCGGCTCATGGCTACACCTTC. The rearrangement links TRBV28 to TRBJ1-2; D is uncertain. Trimming left V 3 bases short and J 6 bases short, with 11 bases between. Germline CDR1 MDHEN, CDR2 SYDVKM. This CDR3 comprises 13 residues.